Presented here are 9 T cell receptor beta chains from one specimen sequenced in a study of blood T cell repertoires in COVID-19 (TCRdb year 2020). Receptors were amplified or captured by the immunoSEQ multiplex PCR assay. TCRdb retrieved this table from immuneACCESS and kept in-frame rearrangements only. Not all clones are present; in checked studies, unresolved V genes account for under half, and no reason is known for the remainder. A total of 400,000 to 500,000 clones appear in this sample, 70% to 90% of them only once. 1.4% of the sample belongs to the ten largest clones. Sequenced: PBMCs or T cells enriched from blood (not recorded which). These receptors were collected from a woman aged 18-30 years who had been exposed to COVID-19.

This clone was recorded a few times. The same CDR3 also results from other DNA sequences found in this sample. CDR3 amino acids: CASSIRGNTEAFF. The CDR3 nucleotides are TGTGCCAGTAGTATACGAGGGAACACTGAAGCTTTCTTT. The V gene is TRBV19, the J gene TRBJ1-1, with no clear D. Trimming left V 2 bases short and J 1 base short, with 5 bases between. Germline loops: CDR1 LNHDA, CDR2 SQIVND (reference sequence). The CDR3 totals 13 residues.

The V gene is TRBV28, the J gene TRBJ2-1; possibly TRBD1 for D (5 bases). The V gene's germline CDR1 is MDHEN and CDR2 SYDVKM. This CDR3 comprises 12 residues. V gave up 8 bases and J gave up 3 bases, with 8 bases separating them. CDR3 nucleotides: TGTGCCAGCGGGGCCCTCTACAATGAGCAGTTCTTC. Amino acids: CASGALYNEQFF.

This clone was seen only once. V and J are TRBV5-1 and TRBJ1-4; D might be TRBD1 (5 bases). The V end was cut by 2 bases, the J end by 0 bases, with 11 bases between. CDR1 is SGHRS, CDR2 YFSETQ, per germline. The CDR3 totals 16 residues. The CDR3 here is CASSFTTGATNEKLFF. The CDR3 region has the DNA TGCGCCAGCAGCTTCACTACAGGTGCAACTAATGAAAAACTGTTTTTT.

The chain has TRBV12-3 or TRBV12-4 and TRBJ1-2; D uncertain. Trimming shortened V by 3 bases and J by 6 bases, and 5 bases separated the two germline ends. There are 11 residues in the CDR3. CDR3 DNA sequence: TGTGCCAGCAGTTTTCGGGATGGCTACACCTTC. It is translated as CASSFRDGYTF.

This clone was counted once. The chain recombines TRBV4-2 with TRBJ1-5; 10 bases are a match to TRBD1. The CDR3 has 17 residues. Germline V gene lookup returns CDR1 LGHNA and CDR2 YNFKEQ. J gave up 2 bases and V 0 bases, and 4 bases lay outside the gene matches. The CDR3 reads CASSQEGTGARNQPQHF. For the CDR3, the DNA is TGTGCCAGCAGCCAAGAGGGGACAGGGGCCCGCAATCAGCCCCAGCATTTT.

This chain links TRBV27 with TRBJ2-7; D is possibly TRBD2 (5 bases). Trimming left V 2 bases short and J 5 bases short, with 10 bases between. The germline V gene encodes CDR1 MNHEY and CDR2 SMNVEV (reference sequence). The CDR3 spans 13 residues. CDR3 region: CASSLLGENEQYF. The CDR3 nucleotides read TGTGCCAGCAGTTTACTCGGGGAGAACGAGCAGTACTTC.

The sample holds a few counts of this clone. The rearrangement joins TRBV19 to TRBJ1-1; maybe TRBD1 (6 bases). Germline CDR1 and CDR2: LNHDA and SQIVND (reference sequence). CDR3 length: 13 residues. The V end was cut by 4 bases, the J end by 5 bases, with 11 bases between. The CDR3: CASSTQGFTEAFF. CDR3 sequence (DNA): TGTGCCAGTAGTACACAGGGTTTTACTGAAGCTTTCTTT.

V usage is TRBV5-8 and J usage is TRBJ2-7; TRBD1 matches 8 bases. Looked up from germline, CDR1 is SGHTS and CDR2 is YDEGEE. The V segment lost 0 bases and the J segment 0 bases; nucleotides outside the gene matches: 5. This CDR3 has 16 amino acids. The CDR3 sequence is CASSLGAGGHSYEQYF. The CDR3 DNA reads TGTGCCAGCAGCTTGGGAGCAGGGGGCCACTCCTACGAGCAGTACTTC.

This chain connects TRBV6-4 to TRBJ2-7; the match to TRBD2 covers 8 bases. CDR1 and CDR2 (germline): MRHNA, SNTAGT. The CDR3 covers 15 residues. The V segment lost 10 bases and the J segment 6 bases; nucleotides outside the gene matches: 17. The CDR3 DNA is TGTGCCAACCCAAATAGCGGGATTCCCCATCGCGAGCAGTACTTC. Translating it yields CANPNSGIPHREQYF.